The 23 T cell receptor beta chains below come from one sample, sequenced in a study of T cell responses to AZD1222 COVID-19 vaccine. TCRdb keeps only in-frame clones here, not all; method: immunoSEQ multiplex PCR. The table records under 150,000 clones, roughly 92% of them present only once. The specimen was peripheral blood, collected 28 days after the second AZD1222 dose. These receptors all come from an adult who received the AZD1222 COVID-19 vaccine.

The rearrangement joins TRBV4-1 to TRBJ1-2, with D possibly TRBD1 on 6 matching bases. The germline V gene encodes CDR1 MGHRA and CDR2 YSYEKL. Between the trimmed V and J ends, which lost 4 bases and 8 bases, there was a span of 20 bases. The CDR3 is 15 residues long. The CDR3 DNA follows: TGCGCCAGCAGCCCTTCGGGGGGCGCGTTAGACGGCTACACCTTC. The encoded protein is CASSPSGGALDGYTF.

The V and J genes are TRBV5-6 and TRBJ2-7, with 9 bases lining up with TRBD1. This CDR3 comprises 16 residues. CDR1 SGHDT and CDR2 YYEEEE come from the germline V gene. V trimming: 0 bases; J trimming: 0 bases; junction bases outside the gene matches: 4. In DNA form, the CDR3 reads TGTGCCAGCAGCTTGGCCGGACAGGGGACCTCCTACGAGCAGTACTTC. Translation gives CASSLAGQGTSYEQYF.

The rearrangement uses TRBV12-3 or TRBV12-4 and TRBJ1-5, with D unresolved. The CDR3 spans 11 residues. The V end was cut by 5 bases, the J end by 9 bases, with 8 bases between. The CDR3, as DNA: TGTGCCAGCAGTGCCCAAGGGCCCCAGCATTTT. It codes for CASSAQGPQHF.

This CDR3 is CASTPGRSPGRHQPQHF. The CDR3 DNA sequence: TGTGCCAGCACCCCTGGGAGGTCTCCCGGGAGGCATCAGCCCCAGCATTTT. The gene calls are TRBV6-2 or TRBV6-3 and TRBJ1-5, with D unclear. Per germline, CDR1 MNHEY and CDR2 SVGEGT. Trimming left V 7 bases short and J 5 bases short, with 24 bases between. The CDR3 totals 17 residues.

This sequence joins TRBV12-3 or TRBV12-4 and TRBJ2-1; TRBD1 or TRBD2 may be the D gene (6 bases each). The CDR3 is 13 amino acids. The V end was cut by 3 bases, the J end by 8 bases, with 11 bases between. CDR3 region: CASSFVGGYEQFF. The CDR3 region has the DNA TGTGCCAGCAGTTTCGTGGGGGGCTATGAGCAGTTCTTC.

J is TRBJ2-3 and V is TRBV6-5; D gene uncertain. The CDR3 has 14 residues. Germline CDR1 and CDR2: MNHEY and SVGAGI. Trimming cost V 6 bases and J 2 bases, with 12 bases left between them. The CDR3 sequence is CASSPDDHTDTQYF. The CDR3 nucleotides are TGTGCCAGCAGCCCAGACGACCACACAGATACGCAGTATTTT.

The V call is TRBV7-2, the J call TRBJ1-1, with a tentative D call TRBD1 (6 bases). The germline V and J ends were trimmed by 3 bases and 1 base, with 12 bases remaining between them. Germline CDR1 reads SGHTA; CDR2 reads FQGNSA. The CDR3 totals 15 residues. CDR3 amino acids: CASSFPGHRNTEAFF. The CDR3 DNA reads TGTGCCAGCAGCTTCCCGGGACACCGGAACACTGAAGCTTTCTTT.

This chain joins TRBV4-2 and TRBJ2-4; 7 nucleotides agree with TRBD1. The CDR3 runs 16 residues. Germline CDR1 LGHNA, CDR2 YNFKEQ. The ends lost 0 bases at V and 5 bases at J; junction bases unmatched: 7. CDR3 protein: CASSQELLGQENIQYF. The CDR3 region has the DNA TGTGCCAGCAGCCAAGAACTTTTAGGACAGGAAAACATTCAGTACTTC.

The rearrangement joins TRBV5-1 to TRBJ1-3; D is undetermined. The CDR3 has 16 residues. V was shortened by 1 base and J by 1 base, with 12 bases between the two germline ends. CDR1 and CDR2 (germline): SGHRS, YFSETQ. CDR3 protein: CASSLSLAGSGNTIYF. The CDR3 DNA is TGCGCCAGCAGCTTGAGTCTCGCGGGGTCTGGAAACACCATATATTTT.

This clone came up once. The chain has TRBV12-3 or TRBV12-4 and TRBJ2-7; 9 nucleotides align to TRBD2. Trimming cost V 4 bases and J 5 bases; bases outside gene matches: 3. This CDR3 comprises 13 residues. CDR3 nucleotide sequence: TGTGCCAGCAGTTGGTCTAGCGGGAACGAGCAGTACTTC. This gives the protein CASSWSSGNEQYF.

This rearrangement joins TRBV6-1 to TRBJ1-5; 7 positions match TRBD1. The CDR3 has 14 residues. Trimming at V came to 2 bases and at J to 7 bases, leaving 5 bases not matched to a gene. Looked up from germline, CDR1 is MNHNS and CDR2 is SASEGT. The CDR3 nucleotides are TGTGCCAGCAGTGAAACAGGGGCAGGGCAGCCCCAGCATTTT. Translated, it gives CASSETGAGQPQHF.

This clone was counted a single time. V usage is TRBV7-2 and J usage is TRBJ2-7; D may be TRBD1 (6 bases). Deletions cut 5 bases from V and 2 bases from J, with 13 bases between. The CDR3 runs to 14 residues. CDR1 is SGHTA and CDR2 is FQGNSA in the germline V gene. This CDR3 is CASSLLWGPYEQYV. Here the CDR3 DNA reads TGTGCCAGCAGCCTCCTATGGGGGCCCTACGAGCAGTACGTC.

The chain joins TRBV19 to TRBJ2-4; possibly TRBD2 for D (5 bases). This CDR3 has 14 amino acids. CDR1 and CDR2 (germline): LNHDA, SQIVND (reference sequence). The V end lost 3 bases, the J end lost 8 bases, and 14 bases lay between the germline ends. CDR3 region: CASSMAWAEDIQYF. Here the CDR3 DNA reads TGTGCCAGTAGTATGGCTTGGGCGGAGGACATTCAGTACTTC.

For this clone: Other DNA variants within this sample encode the same CDR3. J is TRBJ1-2 and V is TRBV28, with a weak D call TRBD1 (5 bases). Trimming left V 1 base short and J 5 bases short, with 11 bases between. CDR3 length equals 14 residues. CDR1 and CDR2 (germline): MDHEN, SYDVKM. CDR3 sequence (DNA): TGTGCCAGCAGTTTATCGCGGGGCGATTATGGCTACACCTTC. This sequence encodes CASSLSRGDYGYTF.

This chain connects TRBV28 to TRBJ1-5; D is undetermined. Trimming took off 4 bases at V and 4 bases at J, with 11 bases between the two ends. The CDR3 is 14 amino acids. CDR1 is MDHEN and CDR2 is SYDVKM in the germline V gene. CDR3 sequence reads: CASSYLGNNQPQHF. The DNA for the CDR3 is TGTGCCAGCAGTTATCTAGGAAATAATCAGCCCCAGCATTTT.

The rearrangement links TRBV7-9 to TRBJ1-2; 7 nucleotides line up with TRBD1. The V and J ends lost 4 bases and 8 bases, in that order; junction bases with no gene match: 4. The CDR3 has 12 amino acids. Per germline, CDR1 SEHNR and CDR2 FQNEAQ (reference sequence). The CDR3 nucleotides read TGTGCCAGCAGCTCTACAGGGGTCGGCTACACCTTC. It specifies CASSSTGVGYTF.

The V call is TRBV27, the J call TRBJ1-1, with TRBD1 as a possible D gene (5 bases). Germline CDR1 is MNHEY and CDR2 is SMNVEV (reference sequence). The CDR3 loop spans 13 amino acids. The V end lost 8 bases, the J end lost 1 base, and 11 bases lay between the germline ends. CDR3 amino acids: CASYQGRNTEAFF. CDR3 coding DNA: TGTGCCAGCTATCAGGGTCGGAACACTGAAGCTTTCTTT.

The CDR3 DNA is TGTGCCAGCAGTTACCGGGTAGCGGGGCAAGAGACCCAGTACTTC. Encoded protein: CASSYRVAGQETQYF. The gene calls are TRBV6-2 or TRBV6-3 and TRBJ2-5, with 8 bases identical to TRBD2. The CDR3 sequence is 15 residues long. V shed 2 bases, J shed 2 bases, and the junction held 4 bases outside the gene matches. Germline V CDR1 and CDR2: MNHEY, SVGEGT.

The chain combines TRBV18 with TRBJ2-7; D call uncertain. CDR1 KGHSH and CDR2 LQKENI come from the germline V gene. The length of the CDR3 is 13 residues. Trimming stripped 2 bases from V and 4 bases from J, with 9 bases between. CDR3 protein: CASSPSIQYEQYV. CDR3 bases: TGTGCCAGCTCACCATCAATACAATACGAGCAGTACGTC.

The V call is TRBV28, the J call TRBJ1-5, with D possibly matching TRBD1 (5 bases). This CDR3 is built from 15 residues. Germline lookup yields CDR1 MDHEN and CDR2 SYDVKM. The V and J ends lost 6 bases and 0 bases respectively, with 12 bases between them. CDR3 protein: CASRSIRDSNQPQHF. The CDR3 region has the DNA TGTGCCAGCAGGTCTATCAGGGATAGCAATCAGCCCCAGCATTTT.

The chain joins TRBV14 to TRBJ2-3; no reliable D call. V lost 0 bases, J lost 6 bases, and 10 bases lay in between. CDR3 size: 14 residues. From germline, CDR1 is SGHDN and CDR2 FVKESK. The CDR3 DNA reads as TGTGCCAGCAGCCAAGATTATAGAGGTGATACGCAGTATTTT. Translating gives CASSQDYRGDTQYF.

A word on this clone: The junction departs from the called germline gene at one end, perhaps through a read error. This chain links TRBV29-1 with TRBJ1-2; D is unclear. This CDR3 has 14 residues. Germline CDR1 and CDR2: SQVTM and ANQGSEA. The CDR3 coding sequence is TGCAGCGTTACCCAAATCACTGTCACGGGAAGCGCTTTCTTC. It encodes CSVTQITVTGSAFF.

The chain combines TRBV28 with TRBJ1-5; TRBD1 matches 10 bases. V lost 5 bases and J lost 6; bases outside the gene matches: 7. Germline lookup yields CDR1 MDHEN and CDR2 SYDVKM. The CDR3 is made up of 15 amino acids. CDR3: CASSGPGQGFQPQHF. CDR3 coding DNA: TGTGCCAGCAGTGGCCCGGGACAGGGGTTTCAGCCCCAGCATTTT.